This T cell receptor beta chain was observed in a study of CD8 T cells in Susac syndrome. This clonotype has just a few counts. V was cut by 3 bases and J by 5 bases, with 10 bases left in between. The CDR3 is 12 residues long. Germline V gene data show CDR1 as DFQATT and CDR2 as SNEGSKA (reference sequence). Reverse transcription used about 0.5 to 1 ug RNA and random hexamers. A single record per CDR3 protein comes from TCRdb applying MiXCR to the immunoSEQ multiplex PCR reads. The data contain around 280,000 distinct CDR3 sequences, approximately 90% of them singletons. The receptor's source is a human donor with multiple sclerosis. The rearrangement joins TRBV20-1 to TRBJ2-5; the D gene is possibly TRBD2 (6 bases). Sequenced: CD4+ T cells from PBMCs. CDR3 sequence: CSARTSMETQYF. The DNA of the CDR3 is TGCAGTGCTAGGACTAGTATGGAGACCCAGTACTTC.